The rows below give T cell receptor beta chains drawn from one sample of a study of blood T cell repertoires in COVID-19. Produced via immunoSEQ multiplex PCR; TCRdb's table is partial and in-frame only. This table holds about 300,000 clones, roughly 80% found once. The specimen sequenced was peripheral blood. All receptors come from a woman aged 45 to 65 who had recovered from COVID-19. CDR3s include the opening cysteine and the closing phenylalanine or tryptophan. The D gene is left open where the match is weak. Clone size, where shown, is once, few, many, or a class for clones that have expanded.

>16|TRBJ1-2|TRBD1|TRBV7-2|NA
CASSYEPGQGNYGYTF
TGTGCCAGCAGCTATGAACCGGGACAGGGGAACTATGGCTACACCTTC
>14|TRBJ2-4|NA|TRBV6-2/TRBV6-3|few
CASSSGLAKNIQYF
TGTGCCAGCAGTTCAGGGTTAGCCAAAAACATTCAGTACTTC
>14|TRBJ1-2|TRBD1|TRBV5-1|NA
CASSPGQGNYGYTF
TGCGCCAGCAGCCCTGGACAGGGGAATTATGGCTACACCTTC
>15|TRBJ2-7|TRBD2|TRBV4-2|few
CASSQPTSGGYEQYF
TGTGCCAGCAGCCAACCTACTAGCGGGGGTTACGAGCAGTACTTC
>15|TRBJ1-2|NA|TRBV2|NA
CASSGKQELLYGYTF
TGTGCCAGCAGTGGAAAACAGGAACTACTCTATGGCTACACCTTC
>13|TRBJ2-1|TRBD2|TRBV7-2|few
CASSLAASGYLFF
TGTGCCAGCAGCTTAGCGGCTAGCGGGTATTTGTTCTTC
>15|TRBJ2-3|NA|TRBV28|NA
CASASGGSHTDTQYF
TGTGCCAGCGCCTCGGGTGGCAGCCACACAGATACGCAGTATTTT
>14|TRBJ1-2|NA|TRBV18|once
CASSPVREPYGYTF
TGTGCCAGCTCCCCGGTCCGGGAACCCTATGGCTACACCTTC
>16|TRBJ2-7|TRBD2|TRBV7-2|NA
CASSLDPSGGGYEQYF
TGTGCCAGCAGCTTAGACCCTAGCGGGGGTGGTTACGAGCAGTACTTC
>14|TRBJ1-2|NA|TRBV11-3|NA
CASTSSPRGTGYTF
TGTGCCAGCACCTCCTCACCCAGGGGAACTGGCTACACCTTC
>14|TRBJ2-7|TRBD1|TRBV19|once
CASSPTRDRGWQYF
TGTGCCAGTAGCCCTACCCGGGACAGGGGGTGGCAGTACTTC
>15|TRBJ2-3|NA|TRBV6-5|NA
CASREGAQGRDTQYF
TGTGCCAGCAGAGAGGGGGCACAGGGGAGGGATACGCAGTATTTT
>14|TRBJ1-1|TRBD1|TRBV7-2|NA
CASSPRRDRTEAFF
TGTGCCAGCAGCCCACGAAGGGACAGGACTGAAGCTTTCTTT
>14|TRBJ1-1|NA|TRBV6-6|NA
CASIHWGGLTEAFF
TGTGCCAGCATCCACTGGGGGGGGTTGACTGAAGCTTTCTTT
>14|TRBJ1-3|NA|TRBV5-1|NA
CASSLGQGGNTIYF
TGCGCCAGCAGCTTGGGGCAGGGGGGAAACACCATATATTTT
>12|TRBJ2-5|NA|TRBV3-1/TRBV3-2|NA
CASSPLAETQYF
TGTGCCAGCAGCCCCCTTGCGGAGACCCAGTACTTC
>16|TRBJ2-1|NA|TRBV6-5|NA
CASSYLSAPNSNEQFF
TGTGCCAGCAGTTACTTGTCCGCCCCTAATAGTAATGAGCAGTTCTTC
>15|TRBJ2-1|NA|TRBV21-1|NA
CASSVFPRLYNEQFF
TGTGCCAGCAGCGTCTTTCCGAGGCTCTACAATGAGCAGTTCTTC
>17|TRBJ2-2|NA|TRBV19|NA
CASSIDLLVRETGELFF
TGTGCCAGTAGTATAGATCTATTAGTGCGAGAAACCGGGGAGCTGTTTTTT
>14|TRBJ2-2|NA|TRBV4-3|NA
CASSTTANTGELFF
TGCGCCAGCAGCACGACAGCGAACACCGGGGAGCTGTTTTTT
>14|TRBJ1-1|NA|TRBV7-2|once
CASSPIGGTVQAFF
TGTGCCAGCAGCCCTATTGGGGGGACGGTTCAAGCTTTCTTT
>17|TRBJ2-7|TRBD2|TRBV24-1|NA
CATSDLPLSSGSGEQYF
TGTGCCACCAGTGATTTGCCGCTGTCCAGCGGGAGTGGCGAGCAGTACTTC
>13|TRBJ1-2|NA|TRBV12-3/TRBV12-4|NA
CASTVPGVHGYTF
TGTGCCAGCACAGTACCCGGGGTTCATGGCTACACCTTC
>16|TRBJ1-2|NA|TRBV5-1|NA
CASRPQPQGQHYGYTF
TGCGCCAGCAGGCCCCAACCTCAGGGGCAACACTATGGCTACACCTTC
>17|TRBJ2-2|TRBD2|TRBV4-2|NA
CASSQGQTSGATGELFF
TGTGCCAGCAGCCAAGGACAGACTAGCGGAGCCACCGGGGAGCTGTTTTTT
>15|TRBJ1-2|NA|TRBV19|NA
CASSPRTPSFYGYTF
TGTGCCAGTAGTCCGAGGACACCATCTTTTTATGGCTACACCTTC
>15|TRBJ1-1|NA|TRBV9|once
CASSPRTEGTTEAFF
TGTGCCAGCAGCCCAAGGACAGAGGGGACCACTGAAGCTTTCTTT
>14|TRBJ1-2|NA|TRBV28|once
CASSLNGEVYGYTF
TGTGCCAGCAGTTTAAATGGAGAGGTCTATGGCTACACCTTC
>14|TRBJ1-5|NA|TRBV19|NA
CASTTQYSNQPQHF
TGTGCCAGTACGACACAGTATAGCAATCAGCCCCAGCATTTT
>14|TRBJ1-1|TRBD1|TRBV6-5|NA
CASRIRQGRTEAFF
TGTGCCAGCAGAATTAGACAGGGAAGGACTGAAGCTTTCTTT
>14|TRBJ2-7|NA|TRBV27|NA
CASSPGGVFYEQYF
TGTGCCAGCAGCCCTGGAGGGGTCTTCTACGAGCAGTACTTC
>15|TRBJ2-5|TRBD1|TRBV10-3|NA
CAISAGTGGLETQYF
TGTGCCATCAGTGCGGGGACAGGGGGTTTGGAGACCCAGTACTTC
>13|TRBJ2-1|NA|TRBV5-1|NA
CASSLSRTNEQFF
TGCGCCAGCAGCTTGAGCAGGACTAATGAGCAGTTCTTC
>14|TRBJ2-5|TRBD2|TRBV29-1|NA
CSVWGLAVAETQYF
TGCAGCGTTTGGGGACTAGCGGTTGCGGAGACCCAGTACTTC
>13|TRBJ2-7|NA|TRBV12-3/TRBV12-4|once
CASRPSGTYEQYF
TGTGCCAGCAGACCTTCGGGGACCTACGAGCAGTACTTC
>15|TRBJ1-6|TRBD1|TRBV3-1/TRBV3-2|NA
CASSQGTGATSPLHF
TGTGCCAGCAGCCAAGGGACAGGAGCAACTTCACCCCTCCACTTT
>14|TRBJ2-3|TRBD2|TRBV4-1|NA
CASSQTSETDTQYF
TGCGCCAGCAGCCAAACTAGCGAAACAGATACGCAGTATTTT
>17|TRBJ2-1|TRBD2|TRBV28|few
CASRRGLAGETYNEQFF
TGTGCCAGCAGACGAGGACTAGCGGGAGAAACCTACAATGAGCAGTTCTTC
>15|TRBJ2-5|TRBD2|TRBV5-1|once
CASSLGAGGRETQYF
TGCGCCAGCTCCCTTGGGGCGGGGGGGCGTGAGACCCAGTACTTC
>15|TRBJ1-4|NA|TRBV29-1|NA
CSVQDGVATNEKLFF
TGCAGCGTTCAGGACGGTGTAGCGACTAATGAAAAACTGTTTTTT
>13|TRBJ1-2|TRBD1|TRBV6-5|NA
CASRTGQTYGYTF
TGTGCCAGCAGGACGGGACAGACCTATGGCTACACCTTC
>17|TRBJ2-5|TRBD2|TRBV6-2/TRBV6-3|NA
CASSKGTSGDSKETQYF
TGTGCCAGCAGTAAAGGGACTAGCGGGGACTCCAAAGAGACCCAGTACTTC
>12|TRBJ1-2|NA|TRBV12-3/TRBV12-4|NA
CASSLLRGGYTF
TGTGCCAGCAGCTTACTCAGGGGTGGCTACACCTTC
>14|TRBJ2-3|TRBD1|TRBV7-9|few
CASSLKGAGDTQYF
TGTGCCAGCAGCTTAAAGGGGGCTGGAGATACGCAGTATTTT
>16|TRBJ2-1|TRBD2|TRBV5-4|NA
CASSAESGITYNEQFF
TGTGCCAGCAGCGCTGAGAGCGGGATCACCTACAATGAGCAGTTCTTC
>13|TRBJ1-1|NA|TRBV28|NA
CASSSLRNTEAFF
TGTGCCAGCAGTTCCCTAAGGAACACTGAAGCTTTCTTT
>15|TRBJ2-5|NA|TRBV28|NA
CASSLMGPKQETQYF
TGTGCCAGCAGTTTAATGGGGCCTAAACAAGAGACCCAGTACTTC
>18|TRBJ2-1|TRBD1|TRBV6-4|NA
CASSDWKYRGSPYNEQFF
TGTGCCAGCAGTGACTGGAAGTACAGGGGAAGCCCCTACAATGAGCAGTTCTTC
>15|TRBJ2-7|TRBD2|TRBV6-2/TRBV6-3|NA
CASSHYGGGEYEQYF
TGTGCCAGCAGTCATTACGGCGGGGGGGAATACGAGCAGTACTTC
>16|TRBJ2-4|NA|TRBV6-2/TRBV6-3|once
CASSYPGGLAKNIQYF
TGTGCCAGCAGTTACCCGGGGGGCCTAGCCAAAAACATTCAGTACTTC
>14|TRBJ1-3|NA|TRBV5-4|NA
CASSSLSTGNTIYF
TGTGCCAGCAGCTCCTTGAGTACTGGAAACACCATATATTTT
>13|TRBJ2-7|TRBD1|TRBV19|NA
CASSIGQGGEQYF
TGTGCCAGTAGTATAGGACAGGGCGGCGAGCAGTACTTC
>16|TRBJ1-6|NA|TRBV7-9|NA
CASSPGLGGDNSPLHF
TGTGCCAGCAGCCCGGGTCTAGGGGGGGATAATTCACCCCTCCACTTT
>13|TRBJ2-1|NA|TRBV4-2|NA
CASSQEESFEQFF
TGTGCCAGCAGCCAAGAGGAGAGCTTTGAGCAGTTCTTC